These 25 T cell receptor beta chains were all obtained from the same sample, sequenced in a study of T cell repertoires in cytomegalovirus infection. A single record per CDR3 protein comes from TCRdb applying MiXCR to the reads. The table records about 250,000 distinct CDR3 sequences, approximately 13% of them present only once. The material sequenced was PBMCs. These TCRs come from a human donor in good health (CMV status not recorded). Some clones in this sample may be carry-over from other donors' samples.

The chain joins TRBV12-3 or TRBV12-4 to TRBJ2-6; D gene ambiguous. This CDR3 has 13 residues. V was pared by 3 bases and J by 4 bases, with 4 bases between. The CDR3, as DNA: TGTGCCAGCAGTTTTAACGGGGCCAACGTCCTGACTTTC. Protein sequence: CASSFNGANVLTF.

This clonotype occurred many times. The V call is TRBV7-2, the J call TRBJ2-3; 8 nucleotides align to TRBD2. With V trimmed by 1 base and J by 0 bases, 6 bases remained unmatched. The germline CDR1 and CDR2 sequences are SGHTA and FQGNSA. The CDR3 has 17 amino acids. The CDR3: CASSLGSAGGSTDTQYF. In nucleotides, the CDR3 is TGTGCCAGCAGCTTAGGTTCGGCGGGAGGAAGCACAGATACGCAGTATTTT.

This clonotype was detected ten times or more. The chain has TRBV6-6 and TRBJ1-4, with D unclear. Per the germline V gene, CDR1 is MNHNY and CDR2 is SVGAGI (reference sequence). Trimming removed 7 bases from V and 3 bases from J, with 12 bases in between. CDR3 length: 14 residues. CDR3 nucleotides: TGTGCCAGCACCTTCGGCAGTCCTAATGAAAAACTGTTTTTT. Its protein product is CASTFGSPNEKLFF.

This clonotype was detected ten times or more. CDR3 amino acids: CASRRASTGELFF. In DNA form, the CDR3 reads TGTGCCAGCAGACGAGCGAGCACCGGGGAGCTGTTTTTT. The genes are TRBV7-2 and TRBJ2-2, with D uncertain. Germline CDR1 reads SGHTA; CDR2 reads FQGNSA. The CDR3 has 13 residues. Trimming cost V 6 bases and J 4 bases, with 9 bases left between them.

This clonotype has ten or more counts. The V gene is TRBV7-9, the J gene TRBJ1-2; tentatively, D is TRBD1 (5 bases). The CDR3 consists of 13 residues. In germline, CDR1 is SEHNR, CDR2 FQNEAQ (reference sequence). The ends were cut back, 0 bases at V and 7 bases at J, with 9 bases in the middle. The CDR3 nucleotides read TGTGCCAGCAGCTTAGCGATGGGACTTGGCTACACCTTC. This encodes CASSLAMGLGYTF.

This clonotype was seen at least ten times. This sequence joins TRBV6-5 and TRBJ1-1; 8 bases align to TRBD1. The V and J ends lost 5 bases and 5 bases, in that order; junction bases with no gene match: 4. CDR1 and CDR2 (germline): MNHEY, SVGAGI. CDR3 size: 13 residues. CDR3 DNA sequence: TGTGCCAGCAGTACCGACAGGGGAACTGAAGCTTTCTTT. It is translated as CASSTDRGTEAFF.

This clonotype was observed a handful of times. The chain employs TRBV11-3 and TRBJ2-7; no clear D. Between the trimmed V and J ends, which lost 1 base and 5 bases, there was a span of 15 bases. The CDR3 spans 15 residues. CDR1 SGHNT and CDR2 YENEEA come from the germline V gene. The CDR3 sequence: CASSLVGTTFDEQYF. Here the CDR3 DNA reads TGTGCCAGCAGCTTAGTCGGTACAACCTTCGACGAGCAGTACTTC. Supplemented by reference TRBV11-3 and TRBJ2-7, the full variable domain reads EAGVVQSPRYKIIEKKQPVAFWCNPISGHNTLYWYLQNLGQGPELLIRYENEEAVDDSQLPKDRFSAERLKGVDSTLKIQPAELGDSAVYLCASSLVGTTFDEQYFGPGTRLTVT.

This clonotype was seen many times. At one of its ends the junction is not consistent with the germline gene, which may arise from a read error. DNA for the CDR3: TGTGCCAGCAGTTTAGGGGCCAGGGGAGCGGGGGAGGATACGCAGTATTTT. It specifies CASSLGARGAGEDTQYF. The V and J genes are TRBV7-2 and TRBJ2-3; TRBD2 aligns across 8 bases. CDR1 and CDR2 from the germline V gene are SGHTA and FQGNSA. CDR3 length: 17 amino acids.

V usage is TRBV30 and J usage is TRBJ1-1; D perhaps matches TRBD1 (5 bases). V dropped 0 bases and J dropped 4 bases, with 15 bases sitting between them. The CDR3 contains 15 residues. Per germline, CDR1 GTSNPN and CDR2 SVGIG (reference sequence). The CDR3 DNA follows: TGTGCCTGGAGTGTATCCGGCTTGAGGGGCACTGAAGCTTTCTTT. Translated, it gives CAWSVSGLRGTEAFF.

This clonotype was seen ten or more times. The chain combines TRBV6-1 with TRBJ2-2; D gene unclear. The CDR3 contains 15 residues. Germline V gene lookup returns CDR1 MNHNS and CDR2 SASEGT. The ends were cut back, 8 bases at V and 1 base at J, with 14 bases in the middle. CDR3 DNA sequence: TGTGCCAGCCTGGTAGGGTCGGGGAACACCGGGGAGCTGTTTTTT. This translates into CASLVGSGNTGELFF.

There are a few counts of this clonotype. Germline and junction disagree at one end, which may indicate a read error. The J gene is TRBJ2-7, the V gene TRBV29-1, with D possibly TRBD2 on 6 matching bases. Germline CDR1 is SQVTM and CDR2 is ANQGSEA. The CDR3 is 11 amino acids. The CDR3 nucleotides are TGCAGCGTTGAAGCCCACGGTCGGGGGAGCTTC. This encodes CSVEAHGRGSF.

Comments on this clonotype: Given a much more abundant clone one base away, this may be a read error. V is TRBV5-1 and J is TRBJ2-6, with 8 bases fitting TRBD1. The trim removed 5 bases at V and 1 base at J, leaving 14 bases unmatched. The CDR3 is 19 residues long. Per germline, CDR1 SGHRS and CDR2 YFSETQ. The CDR3 region is CASSDLRTGLASGANVLTF. CDR3 nucleotides: TGCGCCAGCAGTGATCTTCGGACAGGGCTGGCTTCTGGGGCCAACGTCCTGACTTTC. The full variable domain, rest sourced from reference TRBV5-1 and TRBJ2-6, is KAGVTQTPRYLIKTRGQQVTLSCSPISGHRSVSWYQQTPGQGLQFLFEYFSETQRNKGNFPGRFSGRQFSNSRSEMNVSTLELGDSALYLCASSDLRTGLASGANVLTFGAGSRLTVL.

This clonotype was counted at least ten times. The chain carries TRBV4-3 and TRBJ2-7; tentative D call: TRBD1 (6 bases). The CDR3 loop spans 19 amino acids. Trimming stripped 3 bases from V and 0 bases from J, with 24 bases between. Per the germline V gene, CDR1 is LGHNA and CDR2 is YSLEER. CDR3 sequence reads: CASSQSPQELQGRSYEQYF. DNA for the CDR3: TGCGCCAGCAGCCAGTCCCCCCAAGAATTACAGGGTCGCTCCTACGAGCAGTACTTC.

Ten or more counts support this clonotype. The V call is TRBV19, the J call TRBJ2-5, with D possibly TRBD1 on 6 matching bases. The V end lost 4 bases, the J end lost 1 base, and 16 bases lay between the germline ends. CDR3 length equals 16 residues. CDR1 LNHDA and CDR2 SQIVND come from the germline V gene (reference sequence). In nucleotides, the CDR3 is TGTGCCAGTAGTAGCCGCAACAGGGTCCCCCAAGAGACCCAGTACTTC. Encoded protein: CASSSRNRVPQETQYF.

This clonotype was counted ten times or more. The chain links TRBV7-2 to TRBJ1-6, with unresolved D. The V end was cut by 1 base, the J end by 7 bases, with 11 bases between. The CDR3 spans 15 residues. Germline V gene data show CDR1 as SGHTA and CDR2 as FQGNSA. Here the CDR3 reads CASSLVGPPNSPLHF. The CDR3, as DNA: TGTGCCAGCAGCTTAGTTGGACCGCCGAATTCACCCCTCCACTTT. Together with reference TRBV7-2 and TRBJ1-6, the CDR3 gives the full variable domain: GAGVSQSPSNKVTEKGKDVELRCDPISGHTALYWYRQSLGQGLEFLIYFQGNSAPDKSGLPSDRFSAERTGGSVSTLTIQRTQQEDSAVYLCASSLVGPPNSPLHFGNGTRLTVT.

This clonotype was observed a few times. This rearrangement joins TRBV6-2 or TRBV6-3 to TRBJ2-3; no clear D gene. The CDR3 is made up of 15 amino acids. The germline V gene encodes CDR1 MNHEY and CDR2 SVGEGT. Trimming removed 2 bases at V and 2 bases at J, with 11 bases between. CDR3 protein: CASSYELLLTDTQYF. The CDR3 nucleotides are TGTGCCAGCAGTTACGAACTCCTTCTCACAGATACGCAGTATTTT.

The chain has TRBV28 and TRBJ1-1; D remains unclear. CDR3 length equals 11 residues. The V and J ends lost 3 bases and 9 bases respectively, with 8 bases between them. CDR1 and CDR2 from the germline V gene are MDHEN and SYDVKM. DNA for the CDR3: TGTGCCAGCAGTTTGCCCTCTCAAGCTTTCTTT. Translation gives CASSLPSQAFF.

This clonotype has only a few counts. The CDR3 sequence is CSAGQGASEQFF. CDR3 bases: TGCAGCGCCGGACAGGGGGCTTCTGAGCAGTTCTTC. The chain joins TRBV29-1 to TRBJ2-1; 11 bases align to TRBD1. The CDR3 extends over 12 amino acids. V shed 7 bases, J shed 9 bases, and the junction held 5 bases outside the gene matches. The germline V gene has CDR1 SQVTM and CDR2 ANQGSEA.

At least ten counts were recorded for this clonotype. The chain links TRBV19 to TRBJ2-7, with TRBD2 identical over 13 bases. The germline gives CDR1 LNHDA, CDR2 SQIVND (reference sequence). This CDR3 is built from 14 residues. Trimming removed 6 bases from V and 5 bases from J; junction bases left unmatched: 4. CDR3 amino acids: CASRETSGRDEQYF. The DNA for the CDR3 is TGTGCCAGTAGGGAAACTAGCGGGAGGGACGAGCAGTACTTC.

This clonotype was recorded at least ten times. This chain links TRBV7-2 with TRBJ2-5; D gene ambiguous. The CDR3 runs to 14 residues. CDR1 and CDR2 (germline): SGHTA, FQGNSA. Trimming removed 2 bases at V and 1 base at J, with 8 bases between. This CDR3 is CASSLTRSQETQYF. CDR3 nucleotide sequence: TGTGCCAGCAGCTTAACCAGGTCCCAAGAGACCCAGTACTTC.

This clonotype has only a few counts. V is TRBV5-6 and J is TRBJ1-1; D not certain. The length of the CDR3 is 13 residues. Germline V gives CDR1 SGHDT, CDR2 YYEEEE. Trimming stripped 1 base from V and 2 bases from J, with 6 bases between. This CDR3 reads CASSLLDNTEAFF. In DNA form, the CDR3 reads TGTGCCAGCAGCTTGCTAGACAACACTGAAGCTTTCTTT.

This clonotype was picked up a small number of times. The chain uses TRBV29-1 and TRBJ1-1; no firm D call. The germline V gene has CDR1 SQVTM and CDR2 ANQGSEA. The germline V and J ends were trimmed by 4 bases and 5 bases, with 14 bases remaining between them. The CDR3 is made up of 13 amino acids. The CDR3 loop reads CSVAHSLGTEAFF. The CDR3 DNA follows: TGCAGCGTTGCTCACAGCCTTGGGACTGAAGCTTTCTTT.

The chain couples TRBV7-9 to TRBJ1-5; D unclear. V dropped 5 bases and J dropped 2 bases, with 10 bases sitting between them. The length of the CDR3 is 14 residues. From germline, CDR1 is SEHNR and CDR2 FQNEAQ (reference sequence). CDR3 region: CASSPKGGNQPQHF. The CDR3 DNA reads TGTGCCAGCAGCCCTAAGGGAGGCAATCAGCCCCAGCATTTT.

At least ten counts were recorded for this clonotype. The chain has TRBV12-3 or TRBV12-4 and TRBJ2-3; TRBD1 matches at 7 bases. The CDR3 totals 15 residues. The junction had 6 bases not matched to a gene; V was cut back by 3 bases and J by 3 bases. The CDR3, as DNA: TGTGCCAGCAGTTTCCCGTCACAGGGGACAGATACGCAGTATTTT. Protein product: CASSFPSQGTDTQYF.

This clonotype showed up many times. This chain joins TRBV5-1 and TRBJ2-2; 10 bases line up with TRBD1. The CDR3 has 16 amino acids. Germline V gene lookup returns CDR1 SGHRS and CDR2 YFSETQ. After removal of 5 bases from V and 0 bases from J, the junction contained 4 bases not matched to a gene. This CDR3 reads CASRTGGETNTGELFF. The CDR3 bases are TGCGCCAGCAGGACAGGGGGCGAAACGAACACCGGGGAGCTGTTTTTT.